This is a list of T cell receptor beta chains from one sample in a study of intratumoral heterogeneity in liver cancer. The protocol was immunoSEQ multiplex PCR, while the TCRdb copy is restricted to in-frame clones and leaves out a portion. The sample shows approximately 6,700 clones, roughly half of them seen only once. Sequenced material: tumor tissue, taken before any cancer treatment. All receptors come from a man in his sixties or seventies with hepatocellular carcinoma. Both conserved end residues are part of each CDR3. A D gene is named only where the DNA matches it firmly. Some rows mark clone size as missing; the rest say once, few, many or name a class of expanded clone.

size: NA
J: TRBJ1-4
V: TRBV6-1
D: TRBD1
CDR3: CASSDRRTGSFLGTNEKLFF
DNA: TGTGCCAGCAGTGACCGGAGGACAGGGAGTTTCTTGGGCACTAATGAAAAACTGTTTTTT

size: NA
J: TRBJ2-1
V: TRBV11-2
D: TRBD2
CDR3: CASSVLPTSGGVNYEQFF
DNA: TGTGCCAGCAGCGTCTTACCGACTAGCGGGGGGGTCAACTATGAGCAGTTCTTC

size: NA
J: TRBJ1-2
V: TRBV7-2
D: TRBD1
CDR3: CASSLVPGGYGYTF
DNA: TGTGCCAGCAGCTTAGTCCCAGGGGGCTATGGCTACACCTTC

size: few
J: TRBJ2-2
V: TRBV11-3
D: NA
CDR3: CASSLTRTNTGELFF
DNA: TGTGCCAGCAGCCTCACTAGAACGAACACCGGGGAGCTGTTTTTT

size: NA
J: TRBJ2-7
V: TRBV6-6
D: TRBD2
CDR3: CASSLLSGDSYEQYF
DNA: TGTGCCAGCAGTCTCCTTAGCGGGGACTCCTACGAGCAGTACTTC

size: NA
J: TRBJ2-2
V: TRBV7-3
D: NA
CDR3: CASSLNSQGGELFF
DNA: TGTGCCAGCAGCTTAAACAGCCAGGGCGGGGAGCTGTTTTTT

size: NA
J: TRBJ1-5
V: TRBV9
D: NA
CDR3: CASSLVGNQPQHF
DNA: TGTGCCAGCAGCTTAGTAGGCAATCAGCCCCAGCATTTT

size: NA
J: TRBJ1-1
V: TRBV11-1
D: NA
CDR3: CASSSKVNTEAFF
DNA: TGTGCCAGCAGCTCGAAGGTGAACACTGAAGCTTTCTTT

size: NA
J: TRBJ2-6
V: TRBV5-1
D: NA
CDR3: CASSFAGYRSGANVLTF
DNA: TGCGCCAGCAGCTTTGCAGGTTATCGCTCTGGGGCCAACGTCCTGACTTTC

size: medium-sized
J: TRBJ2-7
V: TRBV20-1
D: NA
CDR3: CSARASYEQYF
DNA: TGCAGTGCTAGGGCCTCCTACGAGCAGTACTTC

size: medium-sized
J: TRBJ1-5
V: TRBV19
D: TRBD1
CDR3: CASSISGGQPQHF
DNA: TGTGCCAGTAGTATATCAGGGGGTCAGCCCCAGCATTTT

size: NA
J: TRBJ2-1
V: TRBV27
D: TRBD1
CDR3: CASSLRDRGNEQFF
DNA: TGTGCCAGCAGCCTCCGGGACAGGGGCAATGAGCAGTTCTTC

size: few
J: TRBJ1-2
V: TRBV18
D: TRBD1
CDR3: CASSPVDRGSNYGYTF
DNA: TGTGCCAGCTCACCCGTCGACAGGGGAAGTAACTATGGCTACACCTTC

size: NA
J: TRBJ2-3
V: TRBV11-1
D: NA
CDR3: CASSFSDTQYF
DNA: TGTGCCAGCAGCTTCTCTGATACGCAGTATTTT

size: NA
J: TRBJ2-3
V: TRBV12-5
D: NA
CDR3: CASELRDTDTQYF
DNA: TGTGCTAGTGAGCTTCGGGACACAGATACGCAGTATTTT

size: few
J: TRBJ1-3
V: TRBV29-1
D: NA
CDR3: CSAVGWGPPRGNTIYF
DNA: TGCAGCGCCGTGGGGTGGGGGCCTCCGAGAGGAAACACCATATATTTT

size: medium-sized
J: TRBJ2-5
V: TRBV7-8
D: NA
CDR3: CASSLPHEAGRYQETQYF
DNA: TGTGCCAGCAGCTTGCCCCACGAAGCGGGCAGGTACCAAGAGACCCAGTACTTC

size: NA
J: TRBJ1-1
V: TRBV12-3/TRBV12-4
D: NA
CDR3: CASSRGRSKAFF
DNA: TGTGCCAGCAGTCGTGGCAGAAGTAAAGCTTTCTTT

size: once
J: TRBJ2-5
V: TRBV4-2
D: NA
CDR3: CASSQGHQETQYF
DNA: TGTGCCAGCAGCCAGGGCCACCAAGAGACCCAGTACTTC

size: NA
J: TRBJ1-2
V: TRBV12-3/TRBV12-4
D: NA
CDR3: CASSFDYGYTF
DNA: TGTGCCAGCAGTTTTGACTATGGCTACACCTTC

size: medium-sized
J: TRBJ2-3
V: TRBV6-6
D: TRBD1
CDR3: CASSLGTGTDTQYF
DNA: TGTGCCAGCAGTTTAGGGACAGGGACAGATACGCAGTATTTT

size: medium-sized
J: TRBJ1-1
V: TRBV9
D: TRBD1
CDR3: CASSVARTGVETEAFF
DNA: TGTGCCAGCAGCGTAGCTCGGACAGGGGTAGAAACTGAAGCTTTCTTT

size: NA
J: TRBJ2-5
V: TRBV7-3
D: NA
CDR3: CASSSAGGPETQYF
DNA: TGTGCCAGCAGCTCCGCAGGGGGGCCGGAGACCCAGTACTTC

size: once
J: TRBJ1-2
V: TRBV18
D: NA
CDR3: CASSPPTESYGYTF
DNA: TGTGCCAGCTCACCACCGACGGAGAGCTATGGCTACACCTTC

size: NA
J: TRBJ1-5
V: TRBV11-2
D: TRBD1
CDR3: CASSCRDRLGVEWQPQHF
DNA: TGTGCCAGCAGCTGCCGGGACAGGCTCGGAGTGGAGTGGCAGCCCCAGCATTTT

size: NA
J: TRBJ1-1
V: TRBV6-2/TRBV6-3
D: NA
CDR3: CASSYLEQFLNTEAFF
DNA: TGTGCCAGCAGTTACCTGGAACAGTTCTTGAACACTGAAGCTTTCTTT

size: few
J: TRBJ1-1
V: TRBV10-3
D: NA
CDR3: CATRGWEVGTEAFF
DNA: TGTGCCACCAGAGGCTGGGAGGTAGGGACTGAAGCTTTCTTT

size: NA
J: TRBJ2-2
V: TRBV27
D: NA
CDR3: CASSLWRGGSTGELFF
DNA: TGTGCCAGCAGTTTATGGCGTGGGGGGAGCACCGGGGAGCTGTTTTTT

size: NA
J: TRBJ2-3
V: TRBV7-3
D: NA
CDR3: CASSFSGTETDTQYF
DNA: TGTGCCAGCAGCTTTTCCGGGACCGAAACAGATACGCAGTATTTT

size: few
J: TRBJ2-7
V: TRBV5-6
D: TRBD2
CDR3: CASSLLGSGESYEQYF
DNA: TGTGCCAGCAGCTTGTTGGGTAGCGGGGAATCCTACGAGCAGTACTTC

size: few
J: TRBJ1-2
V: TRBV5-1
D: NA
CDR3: CASSLSGASNYGYTF
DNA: TGCGCCAGCAGCTTGAGTGGGGCCTCAAACTATGGCTACACCTTC

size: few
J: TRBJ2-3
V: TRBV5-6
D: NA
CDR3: CASSLGRAAIRTDTQYF
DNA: TGTGCCAGCAGCTTGGGAAGGGCAGCCATCCGCACAGATACGCAGTATTTT

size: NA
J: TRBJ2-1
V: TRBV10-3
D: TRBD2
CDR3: CAIRLGLAGTNEQFF
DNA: TGTGCCATCAGGTTGGGACTAGCGGGGACCAATGAGCAGTTCTTC

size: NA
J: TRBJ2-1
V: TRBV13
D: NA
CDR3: CATATGGDYNEQFF
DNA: TGTGCCACCGCCACCGGGGGCGACTACAATGAGCAGTTCTTC

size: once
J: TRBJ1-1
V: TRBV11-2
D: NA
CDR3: CASSLYLQHAGAFF
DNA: TGTGCCAGCAGCTTATACCTCCAGCACGCTGGGGCTTTCTTT

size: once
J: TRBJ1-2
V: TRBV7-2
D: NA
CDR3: CASSPPGGGTGGYTF
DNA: TGTGCCAGCAGCCCCCCGGGGGGGGGGACGGGCGGCTACACCTTC

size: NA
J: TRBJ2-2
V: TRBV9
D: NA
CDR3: CASSVATAGRAGELFF
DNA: TGTGCCAGCAGCGTAGCAACAGCGGGTAGGGCCGGGGAGCTGTTTTTT

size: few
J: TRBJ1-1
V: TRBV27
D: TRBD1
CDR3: CASRRDRAYTEAFF
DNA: TGTGCCAGCAGGCGCGACAGGGCCTACACTGAAGCTTTCTTT

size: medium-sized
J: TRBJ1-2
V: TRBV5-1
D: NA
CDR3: CASSYGTHYGYTF
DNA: TGCGCCAGCAGCTACGGGACGCACTATGGCTACACCTTC

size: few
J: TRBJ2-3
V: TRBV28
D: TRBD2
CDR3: CASSLPSGGAKTQYF
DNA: TGTGCCAGCAGTTTGCCTAGCGGGGGGGCCAAGACGCAGTATTTT

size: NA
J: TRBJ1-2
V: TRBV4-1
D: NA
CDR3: CASSQSTPPPVGGYTF
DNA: TGCGCCAGCAGCCAATCGACACCTCCACCGGTCGGGGGCTACACCTTC

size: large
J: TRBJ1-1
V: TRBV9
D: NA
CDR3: CASSVELGSEAFF
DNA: TGTGCCAGCAGCGTAGAATTAGGGTCTGAAGCTTTCTTT

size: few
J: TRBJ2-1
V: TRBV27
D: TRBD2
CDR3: CASRSGGASYNEQFF
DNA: TGTGCCAGCAGGAGCGGGGGGGCCTCTTACAATGAGCAGTTCTTC

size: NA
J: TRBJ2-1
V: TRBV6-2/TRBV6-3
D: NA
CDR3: CASSYGRETRFF
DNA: TGTGCCAGCAGTTATGGCAGGGAGACAAGGTTCTTC

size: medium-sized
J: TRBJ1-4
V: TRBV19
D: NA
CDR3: CASSIQGEKLFF
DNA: TGTGCCAGTAGTATTCAGGGAGAAAAACTGTTTTTT

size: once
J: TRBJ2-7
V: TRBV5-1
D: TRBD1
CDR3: CASSLEVDRAEQYF
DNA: TGCGCCAGCAGCTTGGAGGTCGACAGGGCCGAGCAGTACTTC

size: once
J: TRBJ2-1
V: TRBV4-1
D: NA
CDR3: CASSQGGYNEQFF
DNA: TGCGCCAGCAGCCAAGGAGGATACAATGAGCAGTTCTTC

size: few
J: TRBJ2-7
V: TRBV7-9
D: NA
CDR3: CASSLVRDEQYF
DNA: TGTGCCAGCAGCTTAGTCAGGGACGAGCAGTACTTC

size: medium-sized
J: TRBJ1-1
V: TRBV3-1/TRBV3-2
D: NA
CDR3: CASSQVLVRTNTEAFF
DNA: TGTGCCAGCAGCCAAGTTTTGGTGAGAACGAACACTGAAGCTTTCTTT

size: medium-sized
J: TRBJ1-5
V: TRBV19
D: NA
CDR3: CASSIGAHSNQPQHF
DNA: TGTGCCAGTAGTATAGGGGCACATAGCAATCAGCCCCAGCATTTT

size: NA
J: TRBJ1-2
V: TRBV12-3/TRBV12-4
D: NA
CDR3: CASRPGVRAYTF
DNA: TGTGCCAGCAGACCAGGGGTACGAGCCTACACCTTC

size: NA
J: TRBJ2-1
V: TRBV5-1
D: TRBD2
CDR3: CASSLGRGGSNEQFF
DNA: TGCGCCAGCAGCTTGGGTCGGGGGGGCAGCAATGAGCAGTTCTTC

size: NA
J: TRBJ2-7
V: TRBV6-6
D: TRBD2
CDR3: CASKSGGPSYEQYF
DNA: TGTGCCAGCAAATCGGGGGGGCCATCCTACGAGCAGTACTTC

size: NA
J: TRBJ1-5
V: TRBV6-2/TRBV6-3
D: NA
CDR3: CASSYGGNQPQHF
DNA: TGTGCCAGCAGTTACGGTGGCAATCAGCCCCAGCATTTT

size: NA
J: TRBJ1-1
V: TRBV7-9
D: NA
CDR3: CASSPSLSLGTAEAFF
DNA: TGTGCCAGCAGCCCTAGCTTAAGCTTGGGAACAGCTGAAGCTTTCTTT

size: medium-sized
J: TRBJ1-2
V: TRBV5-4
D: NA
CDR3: CASGGTRGGYTF
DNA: TGTGCCAGCGGGGGTACGCGAGGTGGCTACACCTTC

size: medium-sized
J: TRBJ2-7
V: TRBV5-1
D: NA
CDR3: CASSSDSYSYEQYF
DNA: TGCGCCAGCAGCTCGGACAGCTACTCCTACGAGCAGTACTTC

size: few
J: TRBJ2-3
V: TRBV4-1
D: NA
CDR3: CASSTNNGGSTDTQYF
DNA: TGCGCCAGCAGCACTAATAACGGGGGATCCACAGATACGCAGTATTTT

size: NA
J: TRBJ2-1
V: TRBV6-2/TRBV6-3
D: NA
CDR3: CASSYTSPRINEQFF
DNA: TGTGCCAGCAGTTACACCTCCCCTCGGATCAATGAGCAGTTCTTC

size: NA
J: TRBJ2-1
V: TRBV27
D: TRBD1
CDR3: CASSGGDRGYNEQFF
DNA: TGTGCCAGCAGCGGGGGCGACAGGGGCTACAATGAGCAGTTCTTC